This entry concerns a single T cell receptor (beta chain). This entry comes from a study of blood T cell repertoires in COVID-19. Study in general: The United States, Italy and Spain were the sources of the acute and convalescent COVID-19 samples.

V was cut by 3 bases and J by 10 bases, with 7 bases left in between. This CDR3 has 12 amino acids. Germline assignment: CDR1 LGHNA and CDR2 YSLEER. As handled by the study authors: For nucleated cells, counts were estimated from reference gene primer amplification. Libraries were prepared by immunoSEQ multiplex PCR; TCRdb keeps only in-frame clonotypes and omits some of them. That table furnishes V, J and clone size, whereas the DNA furnished D and trimming. The sample lists about 27,000 clones; 75% to 95% were seen once. This TCR was recovered from a human donor with active COVID-19. The donor label of this sample is uncertain. The sequenced sample was peripheral blood. This chain connects TRBV4-3 to TRBJ1-6; D is undetermined. This CDR3 reads CASSQGGSPLHF. In DNA, the CDR3 is TGCGCCAGCAGCCAGGGAGGGTCACCCCTCCACTTT.